These 28 T cell receptor beta chains share one sample of origin, sequenced in a study of PD-L1 blockade in urothelial cancer. The time point: pretreatment peripheral blood. Profiling relied on immunoSEQ multiplex PCR, and the TCRdb table lists in-frame clones only, not all of them. The sample yields 90,000 to 100,000 clones, around 91% seen once. The source was PBMCs, collected around atezolizumab (anti-PD-L1) treatment. The receptors were gathered from a man aged 55 to 70 with urothelial cancer.

The chain couples TRBV5-8 to TRBJ2-3; a possible D gene is TRBD2 (5 bases). Germline V CDR1 and CDR2: SGHTS, YDEGEE. Trimming shortened V by 0 bases and J by 5 bases, and 13 bases separated the two germline ends. The CDR3 is 15 residues long. In DNA, the CDR3 is TGTGCCAGCAGCTTGGAGAGGGCTTCGGGAGATACGCAGTATTTT. This gives the protein CASSLERASGDTQYF.

CDR3 in DNA: TGTGCCAGCAGCGTAGGACAGGCAGGGGGCGGAAACACCATATATTTT. This sequence encodes CASSVGQAGGGNTIYF. This chain joins TRBV9 and TRBJ1-3, with 8 nucleotides matching TRBD1. The V gene's germline CDR1 is SGDLS and CDR2 YYNGEE. This CDR3 spans 16 amino acids. J gave up 4 bases and V 0 bases, and 6 bases lay outside the gene matches.

The chain has TRBV5-6 and TRBJ2-1; TRBD2 is a possible D gene (6 bases). This CDR3 has 14 residues. Germline CDR1 is SGHDT and CDR2 is YYEEEE. Deletions cut 0 bases from V and 8 bases from J, with 12 bases between. Here the CDR3 DNA reads TGTGCCAGCAGCTTGGGGACTACGGGGGATGAGCAGTTCTTC. This encodes CASSLGTTGDEQFF.

This chain joins TRBV7-6 and TRBJ2-5; weak D call: TRBD1 (5 bases). Per germline, CDR1 SGHVS and CDR2 FNYEAQ. CDR3 length equals 14 residues. V was cut by 1 base and J by 4 bases, with 10 bases left in between. The CDR3 region is CASSLVGQGETQYF. The CDR3 region has the DNA TGTGCCAGCAGCTTAGTCGGGCAGGGAGAGACCCAGTACTTC. Using reference TRBV7-6 and TRBJ2-5 for the parts outside the CDR3, the full variable domain is GAGVSQSPRYKVTKRGQDVALRCDPISGHVSLYWYRQALGQGPEFLTYFNYEAQQDKSGLPNDRFSAERPEGSISTLTIQRTEQRDSAMYRCASSLVGQGETQYFGPGTRLLVL.

The chain recombines TRBV5-5 with TRBJ2-5, with D perhaps TRBD2 (6 bases). The germline CDR1 and CDR2 sequences are SGHKS and YYEKEE (reference sequence). This CDR3 comprises 13 residues. V was cut by 2 bases and J by 4 bases, with 9 bases left in between. The CDR3 region is CASSFGDLETQYF. In nucleotides, the CDR3 is TGTGCCAGCAGCTTTGGGGACTTAGAGACCCAGTACTTC. Together with reference TRBV5-5 and TRBJ2-5, the CDR3 gives the full variable domain: DAGVTQSPTHLIKTRGQQVTLRCSPISGHKSVSWYQQVLGQGPQFIFQYYEKEERGRGNFPDRFSARQFPNYSSELNVNALLLGDSALYLCASSFGDLETQYFGPGTRLLVL.

This clone was detected a few times. This sequence joins TRBV18 and TRBJ1-2; D is unclear. Deletions cut 6 bases from V and 9 bases from J, with 14 bases between. Germline CDR1 and CDR2: KGHSH and LQKENI. This CDR3 comprises 12 residues. The CDR3 coding sequence is TGTGCCAGCTCCGACACCGGCGGGCGCTACACCTTC. This gives the protein CASSDTGGRYTF. Based on the CDR3 plus reference TRBV18 and TRBJ1-2, the full variable domain is NAGVMQNPRHLVRRRGQEARLRCSPMKGHSHVYWYRQLPEEGLKFMVYLQKENIIDESGMPKERFSAEFPKEGPSILRIQQVVRGDSAAYFCASSDTGGRYTFGSGTRLTVV.

The chain recombines TRBV28 with TRBJ1-1; D remains ambiguous. This CDR3 has 13 amino acids. With 2 bases removed from V and 10 bases from J, the gap between germline ends came to 14 bases. Germline V lookup: CDR1 MDHEN, CDR2 SYDVKM. In nucleotides, the CDR3 is TGTGCCAGCAGTTTAGGTGGACGGGGTATAGCTTTCTTT. It is translated as CASSLGGRGIAFF.

The rearrangement uses TRBV11-2 and TRBJ1-6; tentatively, D is TRBD1 (5 bases). V shed 1 base and J shed 9 bases, with 10 bases lying between them. Germline CDR1 SGHAT, CDR2 FQNNGV. This CDR3 is built from 14 residues. The CDR3, as DNA: TGTGCCAGCAGCTTAGTTGGCAGGGTTTCACCCCTCCACTTT. Encoded protein: CASSLVGRVSPLHF.

This sequence joins TRBV11-2 and TRBJ2-3; 7 positions match TRBD1. Germline V gene lookup returns CDR1 SGHAT and CDR2 FQNNGV. The CDR3 is made up of 15 amino acids. The J segment lost 4 bases and the V segment lost 5 bases, leaving 9 bases of the junction unmatched. The CDR3 region has the DNA TGTGCCAGCAGCCTGAGGGACAGCCCCGCAGATACGCAGTATTTT. Translated: CASSLRDSPADTQYF.

The chain joins TRBV30 to TRBJ2-7, with TRBD1 matching over 9 bases. The CDR3 length is 15 residues. Germline V gene data show CDR1 as GTSNPN and CDR2 as SVGIG (reference sequence). With V trimmed by 1 base and J by 3 bases, 7 bases remained unmatched. CDR3 DNA sequence: TGTGCCTGGAGTGGGGGGACAGGGCATGGCTACGAGCAGTACTTC. This sequence encodes CAWSGGTGHGYEQYF.

About this clone itself: The junction does not match germline at one end; this may be a read error. The rearrangement links TRBV4-1 to TRBJ2-5, with D possibly matching TRBD1 (5 bases). This CDR3 has 13 amino acids. Germline CDR1 and CDR2: MGHRA and YSYEKL. The DNA of the CDR3 is TGCGCCAGCAGCCAAGTCCCTATGGCAGCACAGGACTTC. Translated: CASSQVPMAAQDF.

The CDR3 loop is CASSLRGAWGDTQYF. CDR3 coding DNA: TGCGCCAGCAGCCTAAGGGGCGCGTGGGGAGATACGCAGTATTTT. J is TRBJ2-3 and V is TRBV4-1; D is perhaps TRBD1 (5 bases). V was pared by 4 bases and J by 5 bases, with 16 bases between. The CDR3 is 15 residues long. CDR1 MGHRA and CDR2 YSYEKL come from the germline V gene.

The chain links TRBV9 to TRBJ2-3; TRBD1 matches 8 bases. V trimming: 3 bases; J trimming: 3 bases; junction bases outside the gene matches: 9. The CDR3 has 16 amino acids. CDR1 is SGDLS, CDR2 YYNGEE, per germline. CDR3 sequence: CASSGGQGFSTDTQYF. The CDR3 DNA reads as TGTGCCAGCAGCGGAGGACAGGGTTTTTCAACAGATACGCAGTATTTT.

This chain connects TRBV4-3 to TRBJ2-2; a weak D match, TRBD1 (5 bases). Germline assignment: CDR1 LGHNA and CDR2 YSLEER. With 3 bases removed from V and 7 bases from J, the gap between germline ends came to 15 bases. This CDR3 spans 15 amino acids. As DNA, the CDR3 is TGCGCCAGCAGCCAGAATCCGACAGTACGCGGGGAGCTGTTTTTT. Its translation: CASSQNPTVRGELFF.

The chain combines TRBV11-2 with TRBJ1-1; D unresolved. There are 14 residues in the CDR3. V dropped 0 bases and J dropped 4 bases, with 9 bases sitting between them. Germline CDR1 SGHAT, CDR2 FQNNGV. The CDR3 protein is CASSLDRRVTEAFF. In DNA form, the CDR3 reads TGTGCCAGCAGCTTAGATAGGCGGGTCACTGAAGCTTTCTTT.

The genes are TRBV19 and TRBJ2-2, with 16 bases fitting TRBD2. The CDR3 totals 19 residues. CDR1 and CDR2 from the germline V gene are LNHDA and SQIVND (reference sequence). The V segment lost 6 bases and the J segment 0 bases; nucleotides outside the gene matches: 7. CDR3 nucleotides: TGTGCCAGTAGGCCCCCGGGACTAGCGGGGGGGCCGAACACCGGGGAGCTGTTTTTT. It encodes CASRPPGLAGGPNTGELFF.

This clone was seen just once. The chain employs TRBV6-5 and TRBJ2-2; TRBD1 matches 7 bases. J lost 0 bases, V lost 5 bases, and 0 bases had no gene match. The CDR3 has 14 residues. Germline-derived CDR1 and CDR2 are MNHEY and SVGAGI. The CDR3 sequence is CASSGQANTGELFF. The CDR3 nucleotides are TGTGCCAGCAGTGGACAGGCGAACACCGGGGAGCTGTTTTTT.

The V gene is TRBV2, the J gene TRBJ1-1, with D perhaps matching TRBD1 (6 bases). CDR3 length: 14 residues. Germline V lookup: CDR1 SNHLY, CDR2 FYNNEI. V lost 6 bases, J lost 5 bases, and 16 bases lay in between. DNA of the CDR3: TGTGCCAGCAGCCGGTACAGGGAGGGGACTGAAGCTTTCTTT. Translating it yields CASSRYREGTEAFF. The complete variable domain, with remaining parts taken from reference TRBV2 and TRBJ1-1, reads EPEVTQTPSHQVTQMGQEVILRCVPISNHLYFYWYRQILGQKVEFLVSFYNNEISEKSEIFDDQFSVERPDGSNFTLKIRSTKLEDSAMYFCASSRYREGTEAFFGQGTRLTVV.

The chain recombines TRBV6-5 with TRBJ2-5; TRBD1 is a possible D gene (6 bases). Trimming removed 0 bases from V and 2 bases from J, with 10 bases in between. Germline V gene lookup returns CDR1 MNHEY and CDR2 SVGAGI. This CDR3 is 15 amino acids long. This chain's CDR3 is CASSYSYDRQETQYF. DNA of the CDR3: TGTGCCAGCAGTTACTCTTACGACAGGCAAGAGACCCAGTACTTC.

The chain combines TRBV6-5 with TRBJ2-1; 11 bases agree with TRBD2. CDR1 and CDR2 (germline): MNHEY, SVGAGI. Germline trimming cut 2 bases from V and 5 bases from J; bases unmatched to any gene: 5. The CDR3 runs 16 residues. The CDR3 region has the DNA TGTGCCAGCAGTTACGGTTCACTAGCGGGAGACAATGAGCAGTTCTTC. Translation: CASSYGSLAGDNEQFF.

This sequence joins TRBV2 and TRBJ2-1; D is possibly TRBD1 (5 bases). V lost 2 bases to trimming and J lost 4 bases, with 9 bases between them. Looked up from germline, CDR1 is SNHLY and CDR2 is FYNNEI. This CDR3 is 14 amino acids long. The CDR3 is CASSENGAYNEQFF. The CDR3 region has the DNA TGTGCCAGCAGTGAAAATGGGGCGTACAATGAGCAGTTCTTC.

The chain links TRBV6-9 to TRBJ1-2; D not certain. V dropped 3 bases and J dropped 4 bases, with 15 bases sitting between them. This CDR3 has 15 amino acids. In germline, CDR1 is MNHGY, CDR2 SVAAGI. The CDR3, as DNA: TGTGCCAGCAGTTACGTCGCGGCAGCCCGCTATGGCTACACCTTC. Amino acids: CASSYVAAARYGYTF.

The rearrangement joins TRBV4-3 to TRBJ1-2; D might be TRBD1 (6 bases). Trimming took 0 bases from V and 8 from J, leaving 22 bases between them. This CDR3 is built from 17 residues. Germline V gene data show CDR1 as LGHNA and CDR2 as YSLEER. CDR3 amino acids: CASSQDILTGSSGGYTF. As DNA, the CDR3 is TGCGCCAGCAGCCAAGACATTCTGACAGGCAGCTCTGGGGGCTACACCTTC.

The J gene is TRBJ2-5, the V gene TRBV2, with D possibly TRBD2 on 5 matching bases. With 2 bases removed from V and 9 bases from J, the gap between germline ends came to 16 bases. CDR1 is SNHLY, CDR2 FYNNEI, per germline. This CDR3 spans 14 amino acids. The CDR3 loop is CASSETTGLRAQYF. The CDR3 nucleotides read TGTGCCAGCAGTGAAACGACGGGCCTGAGGGCCCAGTACTTC.

The gene calls are TRBV7-9 and TRBJ2-1, with 12 bases aligning to TRBD2. V was pared by 3 bases and J by 0 bases, with 3 bases of the junction left unmatched. The length of the CDR3 is 17 residues. CDR1 is SEHNR, CDR2 FQNEAQ, per germline (reference sequence). This CDR3 reads CASSLTSGSISYNEQFF. In nucleotides, the CDR3 is TGTGCCAGCAGCTTGACTAGCGGGAGTATCTCCTACAATGAGCAGTTCTTC.

This clone has just a few counts. The chain uses TRBV29-1 and TRBJ1-2, with 11 nucleotides matching TRBD1. CDR1 and CDR2 from the germline V gene are SQVTM and ANQGSEA. The V gene end was trimmed by 3 bases and the J gene end by 4 bases; junction bases not matched to a gene: 7. The CDR3 length is 15 residues. DNA of the CDR3: TGCAGCGTTGATGGGACAGGGGGTGCGACCTATGGCTACACCTTC. Amino acids: CSVDGTGGATYGYTF.

The CDR3 loop is CASSHGQTNEQFF. The DNA for the CDR3 is TGTGCCAGCAGCCACGGACAGACCAATGAGCAGTTCTTC. The chain combines TRBV7-2 with TRBJ2-1, with D perhaps TRBD1 (6 bases). V lost 5 bases and J 6 bases, leaving 11 bases between the germline ends. The CDR3 extends over 13 amino acids. CDR1 and CDR2 from the germline V gene are SGHTA and FQGNSA. Full variable domain (missing parts from reference TRBV7-2 and TRBJ2-1): GAGVSQSPSNKVTEKGKDVELRCDPISGHTALYWYRQSLGQGLEFLIYFQGNSAPDKSGLPSDRFSAERTGGSVSTLTIQRTQQEDSAVYLCASSHGQTNEQFFGPGTRLTVL.

The CDR3 loop reads CASSLVREDYGYTF. For the CDR3, the DNA is TGTGCCAGCAGTTTGGTCAGGGAGGACTATGGCTACACCTTC. The rearrangement links TRBV28 to TRBJ1-2; possible D gene TRBD1, 5 bases. The CDR3 totals 14 residues. V was shortened by 3 bases and J by 3 bases, with 11 bases between the two germline ends. Germline V lookup: CDR1 MDHEN, CDR2 SYDVKM.